Shown below are 20 T cell receptor beta chains from a single sample sequenced in a study of CD8+ T cells in alopecia areata. Once RNA had been extracted, it was reverse transcribed into cDNA to act as the sequencing template. TCRdb's copy holds only in-frame clones and misses some; the assay was immunoSEQ multiplex PCR. The profile shows 150,000 to 200,000 clones, 65% to 75% of them singletons. The sequenced sample was CD8+ T cells sorted from blood, obtained at week 0. All receptors derive from a human donor with alopecia areata.

The chain employs TRBV6-6 and TRBJ2-2, with D maybe TRBD2 (5 bases). The CDR3 spans 15 residues. Germline loops: CDR1 MNHNY, CDR2 SVGAGI (reference sequence). Trimming stripped 6 bases from V and 3 bases from J, with 14 bases between. The chain's CDR3 is CASRGDKLHTGELFF. As DNA, the CDR3 is TGTGCCAGCAGGGGAGATAAGCTACACACCGGGGAGCTGTTTTTT.

The chain links TRBV6-5 to TRBJ2-5; D may be TRBD1 (6 bases). The CDR3 is made up of 14 amino acids. In germline, CDR1 is MNHEY, CDR2 SVGAGI. Between the trimmed V and J ends, which lost 8 bases and 4 bases, there was a span of 17 bases. The CDR3 protein is CASSAWGQGETQYF. CDR3 nucleotides: TGTGCCAGCTCCGCGTGGGGGCAAGGAGAGACCCAGTACTTC.

The chain has TRBV2 and TRBJ2-3, with TRBD1 matching 7 bases. Germline V gene sequence: CDR1 SNHLY, CDR2 FYNNEI. The CDR3 is made up of 13 amino acids. With V trimmed by 9 bases and J by 0 bases, 3 bases remained unmatched. CDR3 nucleotides: TGTGCCAGTACAGGGGCGAGCACAGATACGCAGTATTTT. Translating it yields CASTGASTDTQYF.

The rearrangement uses TRBV21-1 and TRBJ2-3; TRBD2, the table's D call, lacks a check against the DNA. TRBV21-1 is assigned pseudogene status. This CDR3 is built from 21 residues. Here the CDR3 reads CASSKIGGQVAGAPDTDTQYF. In DNA form, the CDR3 reads TGTGCCAGCAGCAAAATCGGGGGACAGGTAGCGGGGGCCCCAGACACAGATACGCAGTATTTT.

The rearrangement links TRBV27 to TRBJ2-3, with TRBD1 matching 9 bases. Germline V gives CDR1 MNHEY, CDR2 SMNVEV (reference sequence). V gave up 4 bases and J gave up 10 bases; unmatched junction bases: 3. The CDR3 totals 12 residues. The CDR3 loop reads CASSSRTGAQYF. The CDR3 DNA follows: TGTGCCAGCAGTTCCAGGACAGGGGCGCAGTATTTT.

The chain is built from TRBV5-1 and TRBJ2-5; D unresolved. Trimming pared 0 bases from V and 1 base from J, leaving 10 bases between. This CDR3 is built from 15 residues. Germline V gene lookup returns CDR1 SGHRS and CDR2 YFSETQ. The CDR3 DNA reads TGCGCCAGCAGCTTGGCACTTGTAGGCCAAGAGACCCAGTACTTC. Residues: CASSLALVGQETQYF.

The chain combines TRBV5-1 with TRBJ1-2; D gene unclear. Trimming took off 3 bases at V and 8 bases at J, with 20 bases between the two ends. The CDR3 is made up of 15 amino acids. Germline V gene sequence: CDR1 SGHRS, CDR2 YFSETQ. For the CDR3, the DNA is TGCGCCAGCAGCTGTGATGCTCCGGGAGTATGCGGCTACACCTTC. This translates into CASSCDAPGVCGYTF.

The rearrangement joins TRBV4-1 to TRBJ1-2; no clear D gene. Germline CDR1 MGHRA, CDR2 YSYEKL. Trimming shortened V by 0 bases and J by 8 bases, and 16 bases separated the two germline ends. This CDR3 is 15 amino acids long. CDR3: CASSQERQGIRGYTF. The CDR3 bases are TGCGCCAGCAGCCAAGAACGGCAAGGGATTAGAGGCTACACCTTC.

V is TRBV7-6 and J is TRBJ2-2; D gene ambiguous. V lost 6 bases to trimming and J lost 7 bases, with 9 bases between them. The CDR3 loop spans 12 amino acids. Germline V gene lookup returns CDR1 SGHVS and CDR2 FNYEAQ. The CDR3 nucleotides are TGTGCCAGCAGATATGGGGACGGGGAGCTGTTTTTT. Its translation: CASRYGDGELFF.

The rearrangement uses TRBV15 and TRBJ2-5; D might be TRBD1 (6 bases). In germline, CDR1 is LNHNV, CDR2 YYDKDF (reference sequence). The V and J ends lost 8 bases and 5 bases respectively, with 9 bases between them. CDR3 length: 11 residues. CDR3 DNA sequence: TGTGCCACCGGGGACACGGAGACCCAGTACTTC. As protein: CATGDTETQYF.

The rearrangement joins TRBV15 to TRBJ1-4; D ambiguous. V shed 1 base and J shed 3 bases, with 9 bases lying between them. The germline CDR1 and CDR2 sequences are LNHNV and YYDKDF (reference sequence). The CDR3 loop spans 15 amino acids. The CDR3 loop is CATSRVSTPNEKLFF. The CDR3 nucleotides are TGTGCCACCAGCAGAGTATCAACCCCTAATGAAAAACTGTTTTTT.

V is TRBV10-3 and J is TRBJ2-7, with D perhaps TRBD1 or TRBD2 (6 bases each). V lost 2 bases to trimming and J lost 0 bases, with 8 bases between them. The CDR3 length is 14 residues. Germline-derived CDR1 and CDR2 are ENHRY and SYGVKD. CDR3: CAISETGASYEQYF. The DNA of the CDR3 is TGTGCCATCAGTGAGACGGGGGCCTCCTACGAGCAGTACTTC.

V is TRBV5-1 and J is TRBJ2-1; D is possibly TRBD2 (5 bases). Trimming took 3 bases from V and 7 from J, leaving 17 bases between them. Germline V gene data show CDR1 as SGHRS and CDR2 as YFSETQ. The CDR3 extends over 15 amino acids. The CDR3 is CASSSIGVIWNEQFF. The DNA for the CDR3 is TGCGCCAGCAGCTCAATCGGGGTTATATGGAATGAGCAGTTCTTC.

The CDR3 loop is CASTDRTGANVLTF. The CDR3 region has the DNA TGTGCCAGTACCGACAGGACTGGGGCCAACGTCCTGACTTTC. The chain combines TRBV7-9 with TRBJ2-6, with D perhaps TRBD1 (6 bases). The CDR3 is 14 amino acids. Germline lookup yields CDR1 SEHNR and CDR2 FQNEAQ (reference sequence). V was pared by 9 bases and J by 2 bases, with 11 bases between.

V and J are TRBV7-9 and TRBJ2-1, with D unclear. Trimming left V 3 bases short and J 10 bases short, with 13 bases between. Germline loops: CDR1 SEHNR, CDR2 FQNEAQ (reference sequence). The CDR3 covers 13 residues. The chain's CDR3 is CASSFLPRWEQFF. The CDR3 DNA reads as TGTGCCAGCAGCTTCCTCCCCAGGTGGGAGCAGTTCTTC.

The chain joins TRBV14 to TRBJ2-3; no reliable D call. This CDR3 contains 12 residues. CDR1 and CDR2 (germline): SGHDN, FVKESK. The V gene lost 4 bases and the J gene lost 5 bases, with 7 bases spanning the gap. The CDR3 sequence is CASSPYLDTQYF. The CDR3 nucleotides read TGTGCCAGCAGCCCGTATTTAGATACGCAGTATTTT.

V usage is TRBV5-1 and J usage is TRBJ2-3, with a possible D match to TRBD1 (9 bases). This CDR3 is built from 19 residues. CDR1 and CDR2 (germline): SGHRS, YFSETQ. V gave up 4 bases and J gave up 5 bases, with 29 bases separating them. The CDR3 DNA reads TGCGCCAGCAGCCCCGGGGGGCTTGGGACAGGGACTAGTCAAGATACGCAGTATTTT. Protein sequence: CASSPGGLGTGTSQDTQYF.

This rearrangement joins TRBV27 to TRBJ1-5; 10 bases map to TRBD1. CDR1 and CDR2 from the germline V gene are MNHEY and SMNVEV (reference sequence). The CDR3 runs to 16 residues. Unmatched junction bases numbered 6, after V lost 2 bases and J lost 5 bases. CDR3 amino acids: CASSLSFGTGDQPQHF. CDR3 coding DNA: TGTGCCAGCAGTTTAAGTTTCGGGACAGGGGATCAGCCCCAGCATTTT.

The sample holds a few counts of this clone. The chain employs TRBV29-1 and TRBJ2-7; the D is unclear. V was cut by 0 bases and J by 0 bases, with 9 bases left in between. The CDR3 covers 14 residues. CDR1 is SQVTM and CDR2 is ANQGSEA in the germline V gene. Written as DNA, the CDR3 is TGCAGCGTTGAAGATAGCCTCGCCTCCTACGAGCAGTACTTC. Translated, it gives CSVEDSLASYEQYF.

V and J are TRBV9 and TRBJ1-1, with D maybe TRBD1 (5 bases). The CDR3 runs 14 residues. The V and J ends lost 0 bases and 8 bases respectively, with 14 bases between them. Germline V gives CDR1 SGDLS, CDR2 YYNGEE. The CDR3 DNA follows: TGTGCCAGCAGCGTAGTAGACAGAAACCTCGAAGCTTTCTTT. This encodes CASSVVDRNLEAFF.